This T cell receptor (beta chain) was identified during a study of neurological immune-mediated disorders. The J segment lost 5 bases and the V segment lost 3 bases, leaving 4 bases of the junction unmatched. Germline assignment: CDR1 WSHSY and CDR2 SAAADI. The CDR3 consists of 15 residues. Overall study findings and caveats: It was HTLV-1-associated myelopathy that showed the most TCR clonal expansion, while multiple sclerosis showed the least, falling below healthy controls. One related-CDR3 cluster, identified by phylogenetic grouping, held the repertoires of 18 of 34 multiple sclerosis patients and was a possible signature. Sharing of CDR3 amino acid sequences among expanded clones across subjects was absent, suggesting private repertoires in all groups.

This clonotype was picked up many times. The antigen is undetermined. The method for making cDNA was 5'RACE, and it used 10-nucleotide random UMIs. Each CDR3 protein is one row after TCRdb ran MiXCR on the 5' RACE reads. The sample lists roughly 59,000 distinct CDR3 sequences; roughly 4.9% were seen once. The clonotype was recovered from a human donor with multiple sclerosis. The donor label of this sample is uncertain. The material sequenced was PBMCs. The J gene is TRBJ2-1, the V gene TRBV10-2; 10 bases fit TRBD2. CDR3 coding DNA: TGCGCCAGCAGTGATAGCGGGGGGCCCGACAATGAGCAGTTCTTC. Its translation is CASSDSGGPDNEQFF.